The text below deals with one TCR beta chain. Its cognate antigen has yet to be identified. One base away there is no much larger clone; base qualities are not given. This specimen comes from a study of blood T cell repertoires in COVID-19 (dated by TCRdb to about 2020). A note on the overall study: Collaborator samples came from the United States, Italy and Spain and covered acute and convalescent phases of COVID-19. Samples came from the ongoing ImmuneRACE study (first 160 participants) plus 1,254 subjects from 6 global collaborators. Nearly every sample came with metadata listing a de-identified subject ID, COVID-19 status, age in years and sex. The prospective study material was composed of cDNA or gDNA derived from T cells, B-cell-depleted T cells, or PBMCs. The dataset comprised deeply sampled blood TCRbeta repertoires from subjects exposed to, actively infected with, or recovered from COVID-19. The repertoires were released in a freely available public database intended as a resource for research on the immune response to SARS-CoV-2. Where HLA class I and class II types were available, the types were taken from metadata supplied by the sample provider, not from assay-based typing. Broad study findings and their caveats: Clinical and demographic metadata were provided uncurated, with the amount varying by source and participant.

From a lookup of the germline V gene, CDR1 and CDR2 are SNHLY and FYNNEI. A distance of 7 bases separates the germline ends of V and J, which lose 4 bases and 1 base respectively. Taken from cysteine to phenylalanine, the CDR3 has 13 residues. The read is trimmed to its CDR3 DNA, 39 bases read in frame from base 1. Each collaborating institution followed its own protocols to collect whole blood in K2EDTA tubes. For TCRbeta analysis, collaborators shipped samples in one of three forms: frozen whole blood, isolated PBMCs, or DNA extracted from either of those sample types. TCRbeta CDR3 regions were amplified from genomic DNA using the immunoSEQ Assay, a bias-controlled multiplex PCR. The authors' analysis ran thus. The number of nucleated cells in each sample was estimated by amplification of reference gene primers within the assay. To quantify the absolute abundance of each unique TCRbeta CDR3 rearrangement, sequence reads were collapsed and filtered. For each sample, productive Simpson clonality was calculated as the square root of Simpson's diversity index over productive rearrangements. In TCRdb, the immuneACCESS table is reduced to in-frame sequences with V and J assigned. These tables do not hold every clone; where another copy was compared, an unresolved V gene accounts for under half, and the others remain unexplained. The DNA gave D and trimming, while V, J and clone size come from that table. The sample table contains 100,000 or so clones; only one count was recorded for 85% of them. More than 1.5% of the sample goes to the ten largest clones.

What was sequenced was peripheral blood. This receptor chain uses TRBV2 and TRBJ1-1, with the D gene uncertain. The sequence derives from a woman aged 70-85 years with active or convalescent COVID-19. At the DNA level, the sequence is TGTGCCAGCAGTGCAGGTCGGAACACTGAAGCTTTCTTT. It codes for CASSAGRNTEAFF. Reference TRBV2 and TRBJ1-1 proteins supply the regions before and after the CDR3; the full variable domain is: EPEVTQTPSHQVTQMGQEVILRCVPISNHLYFYWYRQILGQKVEFLVSFYNNEISEKSEIFDDQFSVERPDGSNFTLKIRSTKLEDSAMYFCASSAGRNTEAFFGQGTRLTVV.